This T cell receptor (beta chain) was obtained from a study of blood T cell repertoires in COVID-19 (dated by TCRdb to about 2020). Some background on the complete study: Collaborator samples came from the United States, Italy and Spain and covered acute and convalescent phases of COVID-19. Where available, HLA class I and class II types were taken from metadata supplied by the sample provider and were not determined by assay-based typing. The prospective study material was composed of cDNA or gDNA derived from T cells, B-cell-depleted T cells, or PBMCs. Samples were obtained from the ongoing ImmuneRACE study (first 160 participants) and from over a thousand subjects provided by 6 global collaborators. A de-identified subject ID, COVID-19 status, age in years and sex were almost always included in the sample metadata. A freely available public database, intended as a resource for researchers studying the immune response to SARS-CoV-2, is where the repertoires were released. Subjects who had been exposed to COVID-19, were actively infected with it, or had recovered from it provided the deeply sampled blood TCRbeta repertoires that made up the dataset.

The CDR3 contains 15 residues, cysteine and phenylalanine counted. The entry retains the CDR3 DNA only, 45 bases that are in frame from base 1. The germline V gene encodes CDR1 SGHRS and CDR2 YFSETQ. The germline V and J ends show losses of 4 bases and 3 bases respectively, and no gene match explains 4 bases of the junction. Each collaborating institution followed its own protocols to collect whole blood in K2EDTA tubes. For TCRbeta analysis, collaborators shipped samples as frozen whole blood, isolated PBMCs, or DNA extracted from either of those sample types. Overall study results and their limits: The quantity of clinical and demographic metadata differed by source and by participant and was supplied without curation.

The immunoSEQ Assay, a bias-controlled multiplex PCR, was used to amplify TCRbeta CDR3 regions from genomic DNA. Per the source publication's procedure: Nucleated cell counts per sample were estimated from amplification of reference gene primers within the assay. To quantify the absolute abundance of each unique TCRbeta CDR3 rearrangement, sequence reads were collapsed and filtered. Productive Simpson clonality was computed per sample as the square root of Simpson's diversity index over productive rearrangements. TCRdb retrieved this table from immuneACCESS and kept in-frame rearrangements only. Not all clones are present; in checked studies, unresolved V genes account for under half, and no reason is known for the remainder. That table gives V, J and clone size, and the DNA gave D and trimming. The sample table lists about 100,000 clones, approximately 79% of them with a count of one. The ten most abundant clones make up 20% to 25% of the sample.

With regard to this clone: No cognate antigen has been identified for it. No quality values exist for individual bases; no much larger clone is one base distant.

Sequenced sample: peripheral blood. The receptor was isolated from a man in his 70s with active or convalescent COVID-19. The rearrangement combines TRBV5-1 with TRBJ2-1; 10 of the junction bases match TRBD1. The CDR3 loop reads CASSPGQGYYNEQFF. The base sequence is TGCGCCAGCAGCCCGGGACAGGGGTACTACAATGAGCAGTTCTTC.